This T cell receptor (beta chain) was obtained from a study of blood T cell repertoires in COVID-19. Study overall: Acute-phase and convalescent COVID-19 samples originated in the United States, Italy and Spain. In each case, the material was cDNA or gDNA derived from T cells, B-cell-depleted T cells, or PBMCs.

Authors' processing steps: It was from reference gene primer amplification that nucleated cell counts were estimated. Data came from immunoSEQ multiplex PCR; TCRdb stores just in-frame clones and leaves some out. V, J and clone size reflect that table, while D and trimming were determined from the DNA. Here the sample spans about 220,000 clones, around three quarters being singletons. J lost 5 bases, V lost 3 bases, and 5 bases had no gene match. This CDR3 comprises 14 residues. Germline V gene sequence: CDR1 SGHDT, CDR2 YYEEEE. This clonotype originated in a woman between 65 and 79 years old with acute or convalescent COVID-19. The sequenced sample was peripheral blood. V and J are TRBV5-6 and TRBJ2-7; 10 nucleotides align to TRBD1. CDR3 in amino acids: CASSWGQGPNEQYF. The CDR3 DNA reads TGTGCCAGCAGCTGGGGACAGGGGCCCAACGAGCAGTACTTC.